Sequencing of this T cell receptor beta chain was carried out in a study of graft-versus-host responses after intestinal transplantation (dated by TCRdb to the early 2020s). Regarding the research as a whole: Multivisceral, liver-intestinal, or isolated intestinal transplants were received by the recipients. Anti-thymocyte globulin induction was given to all recipients, followed by maintenance tacrolimus and steroids for about 3 years. After intestinal transplantation, graft-versus-host and host-versus-graft alloreactive T cell clones were followed in the graft, circulation and bone marrow using bulk TCR-beta CDR3 sequencing. To identify alloreactive clones, pre-transplant mixed lymphocyte reaction products were sequenced and then compared with unstimulated pre-transplant donor and recipient T cells. The cohort enrolled about two dozen intestinal transplant recipients, one of whom was a retransplant, and a few patients without pretransplant specimens were excluded. A peak of at least 4% donor T cells among recipient peripheral blood mononuclear cells was the definition used for donor T cell macrochimerism. Samples from a few later patients were sequenced in-house on an Illumina MiSeq with MiXCR processing rather than by the commercial service.

As encoded in the germline V gene, CDR1 is SGHTA while CDR2 is FQGNSA. The CDR3 runs 15 residues from the cysteine to the phenylalanine. The kept DNA is CDR3 alone, 45 bases in frame from the first base. Between the V and J ends, shortened by 0 bases and 3 bases respectively, the junction contains 10 bases. Concerning this clone itself: Its specific antigen is unknown. Per-base quality was not reported, and no clone a single base away is much larger than it.

Study-wide conclusions, independent of this receptor: In the allografts of patients with donor T cell macrochimerism, GvH to HvG T cell clonal ratios were high. GvH clones were detected in recipient bone marrow, and some of these GvH clones were observed earlier in ileal mucosa or blood, consistent with an intestinal mucosal origin. The conclusions were limited by the relatively low number and heterogeneity of the intestinal transplant patients. Early after transplant, declines in HvG clones were associated with peak levels of circulating GvH clones.

Library preparation used the immunoSEQ multiplex PCR assay. For most patients, genomic DNA was isolated with the Qiagen DNeasy Blood and Tissue Kit and shipped frozen to Adaptive Biotechnologies for TCR sequencing. For most patients, genomic DNA was subjected to high-throughput TCR-beta CDR3 sequencing by Adaptive Biotechnologies. The source study handled its data this way. Adaptive's ImmunoSEQ software supplied the TCR sequencing data for under 20 patients, while MiXCR and VDJtools were used to process a few other patients. To correct CD4 versus CD8 sorting errors, sequences present in both subsets at a frequency ratio below 5:1 were removed. Because the origin of CDR3 nucleotide sequences shared between donor and recipient could not be assigned, those sequences were removed. To be classed as alloreactive, a clone needed at least 2-fold expansion over unstimulated cells and a minimum CFSE-low frequency of 0.002% (template counts) or 0.001% (read counts). Clones were considered mappable if detected in sequenced pre-transplant spleen, lymph node, or MLR CFSE-low populations of the donor or recipient. The cumulative frequency of alloreactive clones was calculated as a percentage of all sequences, weighted by copy number. Drawn from immuneACCESS, this table holds only the in-frame rearrangements with V and J called that TCRdb kept. Clones are partly lost; checked studies trace under half to an unresolved V gene and leave the rest unexplained. V, J and clone size reflect that table, while D and trimming were determined from the DNA. This sample gives 81,000 or so clones in total; 90% to 95% of them show up just once. The ten largest clones capture 1.1% of the sample.

Read against the paper, the sample's time point label means: cells obtained before transplantation from donor or recipient. CD3+CD4+ and CD3+CD8+ populations were FACS-sorted from unstimulated pre-transplant donor and recipient cells taken from spleen or lymph nodes. The sample here was unstimulated CD8+ T cells sorted from spleen or lymph node cells, taken before transplant. Recombination connected TRBV7-2 to TRBJ2-3; tentative D gene TRBD2, with 5 bases matching. This TCR derives from a human donor who was the organ donor for an intestinal transplant. In nucleotide form, the sequence is TGTGCCAGCAGCTTAGCGGGAGTTTGGACAGATACGCAGTATTTT. It is translated as CASSLAGVWTDTQYF.